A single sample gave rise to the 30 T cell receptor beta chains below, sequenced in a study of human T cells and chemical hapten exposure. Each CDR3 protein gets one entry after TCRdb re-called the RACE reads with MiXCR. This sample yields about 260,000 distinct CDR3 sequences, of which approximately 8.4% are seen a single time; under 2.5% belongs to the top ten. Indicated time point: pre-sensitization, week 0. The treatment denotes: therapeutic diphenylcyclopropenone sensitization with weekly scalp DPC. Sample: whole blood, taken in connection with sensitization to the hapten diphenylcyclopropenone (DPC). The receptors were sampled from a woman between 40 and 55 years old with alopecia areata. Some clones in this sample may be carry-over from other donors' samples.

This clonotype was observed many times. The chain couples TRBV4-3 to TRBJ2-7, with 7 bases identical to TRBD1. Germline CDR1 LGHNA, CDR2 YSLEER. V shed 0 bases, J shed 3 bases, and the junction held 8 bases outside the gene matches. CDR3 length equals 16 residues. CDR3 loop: CASSQEGQAAGYEQYF. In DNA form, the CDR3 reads TGCGCCAGCAGCCAAGAAGGACAGGCAGCTGGCTACGAGCAGTACTTC.

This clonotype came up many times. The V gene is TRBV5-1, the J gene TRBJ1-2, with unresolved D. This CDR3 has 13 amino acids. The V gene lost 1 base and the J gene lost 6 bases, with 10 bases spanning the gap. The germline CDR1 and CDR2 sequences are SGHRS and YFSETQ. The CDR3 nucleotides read TGCGCCAGCAGCTTGCTGGGAAAGGATGGCTACACCTTC. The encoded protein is CASSLLGKDGYTF.

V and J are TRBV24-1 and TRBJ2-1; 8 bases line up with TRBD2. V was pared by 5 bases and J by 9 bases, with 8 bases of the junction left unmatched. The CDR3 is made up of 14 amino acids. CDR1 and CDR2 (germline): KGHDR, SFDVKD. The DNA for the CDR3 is TGTGCCACCAGTGCCCTACGGGGGGGTGCTGAGCAGTTCTTC. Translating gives CATSALRGGAEQFF.

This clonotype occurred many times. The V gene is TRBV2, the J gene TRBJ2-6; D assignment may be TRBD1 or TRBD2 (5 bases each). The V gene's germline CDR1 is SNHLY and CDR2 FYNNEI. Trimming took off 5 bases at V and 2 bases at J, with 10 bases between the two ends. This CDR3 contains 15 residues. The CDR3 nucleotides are TGTGCCAGCAGTTTTACGGGGCCTGGGGCCAACGTCCTGACTTTC. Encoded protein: CASSFTGPGANVLTF.

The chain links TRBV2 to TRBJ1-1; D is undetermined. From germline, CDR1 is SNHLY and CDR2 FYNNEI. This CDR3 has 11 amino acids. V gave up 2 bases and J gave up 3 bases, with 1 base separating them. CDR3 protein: CASSEYTEAFF. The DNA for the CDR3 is TGTGCCAGCAGTGAATACACTGAAGCTTTCTTT.

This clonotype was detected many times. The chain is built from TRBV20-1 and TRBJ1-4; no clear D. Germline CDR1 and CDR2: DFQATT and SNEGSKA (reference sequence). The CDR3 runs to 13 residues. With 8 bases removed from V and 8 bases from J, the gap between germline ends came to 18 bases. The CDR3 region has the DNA TGCAGTACCCCCCGGGGTTTTGGAGAAAAACTGTTTTTT. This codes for CSTPRGFGEKLFF.

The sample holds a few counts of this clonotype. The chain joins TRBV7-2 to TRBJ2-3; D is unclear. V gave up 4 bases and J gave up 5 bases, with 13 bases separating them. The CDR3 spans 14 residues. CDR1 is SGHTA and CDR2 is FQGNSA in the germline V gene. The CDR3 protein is CASSSFSGKDTQYF. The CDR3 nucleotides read TGTGCCAGCAGCTCCTTTTCCGGAAAAGATACGCAGTATTTT.

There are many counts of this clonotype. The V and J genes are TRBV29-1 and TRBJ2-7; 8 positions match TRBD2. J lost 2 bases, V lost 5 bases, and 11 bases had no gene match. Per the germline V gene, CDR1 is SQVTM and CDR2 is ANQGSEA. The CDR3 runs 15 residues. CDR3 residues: CSVSGTRGNPYEQYF. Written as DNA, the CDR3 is TGCAGCGTTTCCGGGACTAGAGGTAATCCCTACGAGCAGTACTTC.

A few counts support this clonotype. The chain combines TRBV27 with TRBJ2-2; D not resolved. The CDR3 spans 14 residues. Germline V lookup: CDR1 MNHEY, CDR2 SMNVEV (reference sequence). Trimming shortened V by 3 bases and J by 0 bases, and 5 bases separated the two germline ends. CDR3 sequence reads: CASSFVSNTGELFF. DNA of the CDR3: TGTGCCAGCAGTTTCGTTTCGAACACCGGGGAGCTGTTTTTT.

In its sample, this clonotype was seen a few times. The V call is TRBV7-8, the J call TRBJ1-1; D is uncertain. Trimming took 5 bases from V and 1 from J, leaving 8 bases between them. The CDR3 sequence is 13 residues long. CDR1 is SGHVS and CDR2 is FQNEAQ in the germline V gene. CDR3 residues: CASSPHWNTEAFF. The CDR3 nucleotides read TGTGCCAGCAGCCCACATTGGAACACTGAAGCTTTCTTT.

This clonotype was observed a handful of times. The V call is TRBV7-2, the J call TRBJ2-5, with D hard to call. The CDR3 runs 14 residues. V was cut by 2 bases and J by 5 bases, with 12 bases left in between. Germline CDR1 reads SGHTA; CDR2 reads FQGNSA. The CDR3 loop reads CASSLRFRTETQYF. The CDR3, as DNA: TGTGCCAGCAGCTTACGGTTCCGGACGGAGACCCAGTACTTC.

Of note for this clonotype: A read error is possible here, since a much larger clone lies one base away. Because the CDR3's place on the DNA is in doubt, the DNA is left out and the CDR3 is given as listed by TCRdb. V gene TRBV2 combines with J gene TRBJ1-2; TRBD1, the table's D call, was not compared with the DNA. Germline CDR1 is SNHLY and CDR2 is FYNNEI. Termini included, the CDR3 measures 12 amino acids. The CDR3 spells CAGGGTNYGCTF.

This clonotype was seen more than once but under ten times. The CDR3 DNA is TGTGCCAGCAGCTTAGTGGACCTGGTGGCTGAAGCTTTCTTT. This encodes CASSLVDLVAEAFF. The chain couples TRBV7-9 to TRBJ1-1; no definite D call. Trimming stripped 1 base from V and 6 bases from J, with 12 bases between. The CDR3 length is 14 residues. Looked up from germline, CDR1 is SEHNR and CDR2 is FQNEAQ (reference sequence).

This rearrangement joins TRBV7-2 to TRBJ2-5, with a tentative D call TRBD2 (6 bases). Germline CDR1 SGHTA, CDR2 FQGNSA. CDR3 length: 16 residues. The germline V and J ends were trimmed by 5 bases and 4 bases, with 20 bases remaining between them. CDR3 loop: CASSISAGAGVETQYF. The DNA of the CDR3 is TGTGCCAGCAGCATCTCAGCGGGCGCCGGGGTAGAGACCCAGTACTTC.

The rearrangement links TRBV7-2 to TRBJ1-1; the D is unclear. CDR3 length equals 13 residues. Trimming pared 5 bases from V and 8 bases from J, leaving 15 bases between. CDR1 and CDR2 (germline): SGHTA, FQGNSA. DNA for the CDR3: TGTGCCAGCAGCCAACCCAGCCCCAGGGAAGCTTTCTTT. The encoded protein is CASSQPSPREAFF.

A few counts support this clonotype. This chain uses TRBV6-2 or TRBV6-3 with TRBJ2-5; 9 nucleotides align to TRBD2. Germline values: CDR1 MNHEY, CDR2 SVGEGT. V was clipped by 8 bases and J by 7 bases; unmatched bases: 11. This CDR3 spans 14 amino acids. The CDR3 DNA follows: TGTGCCAGCCGGGATAGCGGGAGTAAAATGACCCAGTACTTC. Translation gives CASRDSGSKMTQYF.

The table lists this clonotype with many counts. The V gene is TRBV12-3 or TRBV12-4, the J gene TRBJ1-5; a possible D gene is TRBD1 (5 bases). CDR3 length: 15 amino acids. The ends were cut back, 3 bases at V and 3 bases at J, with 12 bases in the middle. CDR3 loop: CASSFLAGTNQPQHF. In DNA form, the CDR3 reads TGTGCCAGCAGTTTTTTAGCAGGGACCAATCAGCCCCAGCATTTT.

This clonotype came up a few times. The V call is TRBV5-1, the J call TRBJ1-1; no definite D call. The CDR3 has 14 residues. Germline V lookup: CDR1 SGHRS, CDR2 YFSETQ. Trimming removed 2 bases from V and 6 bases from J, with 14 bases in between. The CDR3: CASSLVSGSAEAFF. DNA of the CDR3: TGCGCCAGCAGCTTAGTATCGGGGAGTGCTGAAGCTTTCTTT. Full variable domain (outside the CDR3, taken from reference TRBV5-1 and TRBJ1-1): KAGVTQTPRYLIKTRGQQVTLSCSPISGHRSVSWYQQTPGQGLQFLFEYFSETQRNKGNFPGRFSGRQFSNSRSEMNVSTLELGDSALYLCASSLVSGSAEAFFGQGTRLTVV.

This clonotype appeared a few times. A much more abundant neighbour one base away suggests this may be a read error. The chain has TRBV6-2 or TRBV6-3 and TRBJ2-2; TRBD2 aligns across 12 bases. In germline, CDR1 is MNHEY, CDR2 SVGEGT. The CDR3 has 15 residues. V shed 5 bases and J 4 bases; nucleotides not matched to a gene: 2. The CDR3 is CASSPSGRVTGELFF. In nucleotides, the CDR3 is TGTGCCAGCAGTCCTAGCGGGAGGGTCACCGGGGAGCTGTTTTTT.

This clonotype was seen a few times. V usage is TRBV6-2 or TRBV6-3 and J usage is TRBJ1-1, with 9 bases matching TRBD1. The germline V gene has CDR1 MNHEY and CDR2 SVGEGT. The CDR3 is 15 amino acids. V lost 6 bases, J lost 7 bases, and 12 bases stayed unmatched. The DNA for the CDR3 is TGTGCCAGCAGGAGGGACAGGGCGCGGTCTTTTGAAGCTTTCTTT. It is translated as CASRRDRARSFEAFF.

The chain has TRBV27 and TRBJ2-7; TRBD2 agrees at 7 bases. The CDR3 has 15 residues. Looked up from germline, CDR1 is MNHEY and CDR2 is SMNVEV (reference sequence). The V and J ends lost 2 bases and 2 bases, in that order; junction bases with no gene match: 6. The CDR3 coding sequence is TGTGCCAGCAGTTTAAGCGGGACGGGTGCCTACGAGCAGTACTTC. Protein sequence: CASSLSGTGAYEQYF.

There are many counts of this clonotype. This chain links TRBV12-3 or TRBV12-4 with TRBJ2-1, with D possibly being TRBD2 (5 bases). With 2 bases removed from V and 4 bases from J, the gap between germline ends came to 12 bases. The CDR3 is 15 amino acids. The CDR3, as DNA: TGTGCCAGCAGTTTATATTCAGGAGGATACAATGAGCAGTTCTTC. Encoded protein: CASSLYSGGYNEQFF.

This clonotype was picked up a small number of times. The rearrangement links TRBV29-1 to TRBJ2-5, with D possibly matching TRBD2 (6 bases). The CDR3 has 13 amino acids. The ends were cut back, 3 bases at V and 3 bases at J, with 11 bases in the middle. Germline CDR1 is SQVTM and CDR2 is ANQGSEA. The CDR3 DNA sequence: TGCAGCGTTGACGGGAGCCCTAAAGAGACCCAGTACTTC. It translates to CSVDGSPKETQYF.

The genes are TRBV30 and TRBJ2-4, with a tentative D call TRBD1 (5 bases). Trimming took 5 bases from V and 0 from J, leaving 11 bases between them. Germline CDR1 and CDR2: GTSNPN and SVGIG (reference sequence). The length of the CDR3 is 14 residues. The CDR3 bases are TGTGCCTGGGGCAGGGCCGTAGCCAAAAACATTCAGTACTTC. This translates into CAWGRAVAKNIQYF.

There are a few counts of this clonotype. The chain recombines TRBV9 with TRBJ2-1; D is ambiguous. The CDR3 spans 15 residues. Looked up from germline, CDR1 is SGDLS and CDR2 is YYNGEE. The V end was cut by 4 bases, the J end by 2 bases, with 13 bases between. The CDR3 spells CASSQTAGTYNEQFF. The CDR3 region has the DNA TGTGCCAGCAGCCAAACGGCCGGAACCTACAATGAGCAGTTCTTC.

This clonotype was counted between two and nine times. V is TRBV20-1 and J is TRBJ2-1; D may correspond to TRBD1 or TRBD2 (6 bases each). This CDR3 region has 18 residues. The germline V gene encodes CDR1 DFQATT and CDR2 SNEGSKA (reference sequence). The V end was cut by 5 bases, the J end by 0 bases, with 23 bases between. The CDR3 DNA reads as TGCAGTGCTCTCCTAGGGGGACTGAGACTGTCCTCCTACAATGAGCAGTTCTTC. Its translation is CSALLGGLRLSSYNEQFF.

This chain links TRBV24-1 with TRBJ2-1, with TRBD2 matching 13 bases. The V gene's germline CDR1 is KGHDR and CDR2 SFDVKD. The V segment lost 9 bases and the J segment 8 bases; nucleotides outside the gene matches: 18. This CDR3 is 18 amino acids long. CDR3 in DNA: TGTGCCACCGCTTCTGCTGGTACTAGCGGGAGGGCCTTGGATGAGCAGTTCTTC. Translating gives CATASAGTSGRALDEQFF.

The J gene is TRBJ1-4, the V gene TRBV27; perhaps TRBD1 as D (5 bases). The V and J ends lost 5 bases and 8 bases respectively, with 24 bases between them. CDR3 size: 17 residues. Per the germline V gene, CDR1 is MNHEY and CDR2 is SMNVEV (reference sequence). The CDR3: CASSPRARIQLAEKLFF. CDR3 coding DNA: TGTGCCAGCAGTCCCAGGGCCCGGATCCAACTCGCGGAAAAACTGTTTTTT.

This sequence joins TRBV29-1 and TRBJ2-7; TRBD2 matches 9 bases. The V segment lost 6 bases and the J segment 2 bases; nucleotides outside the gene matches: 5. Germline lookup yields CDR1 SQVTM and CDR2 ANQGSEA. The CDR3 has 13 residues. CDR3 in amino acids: CSVKLAGTYEQYF. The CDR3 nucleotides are TGCAGCGTGAAACTAGCGGGTACCTACGAGCAGTACTTC.

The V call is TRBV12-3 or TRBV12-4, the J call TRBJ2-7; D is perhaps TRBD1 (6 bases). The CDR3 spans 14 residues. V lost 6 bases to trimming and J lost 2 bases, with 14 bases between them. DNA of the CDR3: TGTGCCAGCAGCCCTGGACAGCGTACCTACGAGCAGTACTTC. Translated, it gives CASSPGQRTYEQYF.